These 24 T cell receptor beta chains came from one sample sequenced in a study of shared clonotypes between healthy human individuals. Data came from immunoSEQ multiplex PCR; TCRdb stores just in-frame clones and leaves some out. Here the sample spans about 470,000 clones, roughly 77% being singletons. Sequencing was carried out using PBMCs. The receptors were sampled from a woman aged 35 to 49 in good health. Some clones in this sample may be carry-over from other donors' samples.

This chain connects TRBV6-5 to TRBJ2-7; 12 bases match TRBD2. V shed 5 bases and J 6 bases; nucleotides not matched to a gene: 8. The CDR3 has 15 residues. The germline CDR1 and CDR2 sequences are MNHEY and SVGAGI. CDR3 residues: CASSPRTSGTSEQYF. The CDR3 nucleotides are TGTGCCAGCAGTCCCAGGACTAGCGGGACCTCCGAGCAGTACTTC.

The chain couples TRBV6-1 to TRBJ2-1; TRBD2 matches at 10 bases. This CDR3 spans 15 amino acids. Per the germline V gene, CDR1 is MNHNS and CDR2 is SASEGT. Trimming took 1 base from V and 9 from J; bases not matched to a gene: 6. The CDR3 sequence: CASSEGAIAGGEQFF. The CDR3 DNA follows: TGTGCCAGCAGTGAAGGGGCGATAGCGGGAGGTGAGCAGTTCTTC.

This clone was detected a few times. The chain links TRBV4-1 to TRBJ2-2, with D possibly TRBD2 on 6 matching bases. V was shortened by 0 bases and J by 4 bases, with 15 bases between the two germline ends. There are 17 residues in the CDR3. Germline loops: CDR1 MGHRA, CDR2 YSYEKL. The CDR3 region is CASSQDGRSVITGELFF. CDR3 bases: TGCGCCAGCAGCCAAGATGGGAGGTCGGTGATCACCGGGGAGCTGTTTTTT.

The chain has TRBV6-5 and TRBJ2-7, with a possible D match to TRBD2 (5 bases). Trimming left V 0 bases short and J 1 base short, with 10 bases between. The CDR3 is 15 amino acids. CDR1 is MNHEY, CDR2 SVGAGI, per germline. CDR3 nucleotide sequence: TGTGCCAGCAGTTACTCAGGACTGCAATCCTACGAGCAGTACTTC. It specifies CASSYSGLQSYEQYF.

This clone turned up a few times. In the same sample, other DNA sequences code for this CDR3. This chain links TRBV11-2 with TRBJ2-7; D gene unclear. V dropped 1 base and J dropped 3 bases, with 4 bases sitting between them. This CDR3 comprises 12 residues. CDR1 and CDR2 (germline): SGHAT, FQNNGV. CDR3 bases: TGTGCCAGCAGCTTAGTCGGCTACGAGCAGTACTTC. This translates into CASSLVGYEQYF.

The V and J genes are TRBV6-1 and TRBJ2-7, with 8 positions matching TRBD1. The CDR3 contains 15 residues. J was trimmed by 3 bases and V by 4 bases; bases with no gene match: 8. In germline, CDR1 is MNHNS, CDR2 SASEGT. The chain's CDR3 is CASSGPRGPYYEQYF. CDR3 coding DNA: TGTGCCAGCAGTGGCCCCAGGGGGCCTTACTACGAGCAGTACTTC.

The chain recombines TRBV18 with TRBJ1-5, with D maybe TRBD1 (6 bases). CDR3 length equals 15 residues. The germline V gene encodes CDR1 KGHSH and CDR2 LQKENI. V lost 3 bases to trimming and J lost 4 bases, with 13 bases between them. DNA of the CDR3: TGTGCCAGCTCACCGGGCAGGGGTGGGAATCAGCCCCAGCATTTT. This encodes CASSPGRGGNQPQHF.

CDR3 amino acids: CASQLAGVADTQYF. The DNA for the CDR3 is TGTGCCAGCCAATTGGCGGGGGTAGCAGATACGCAGTATTTT. This chain joins TRBV7-9 and TRBJ2-3; 7 bases align to TRBD2. Germline V CDR1 and CDR2: SEHNR, FQNEAQ (reference sequence). Trimming took 8 bases from V and 4 from J; bases not matched to a gene: 9. The CDR3 runs 14 residues.

This chain uses TRBV19 with TRBJ2-6; D gene uncertain. This CDR3 is built from 14 residues. Trimming cost V 10 bases and J 0 bases, with 10 bases left between them. Germline CDR1 is LNHDA and CDR2 is SQIVND (reference sequence). The CDR3, as DNA: TGTGCCACCAAAGAGAGCTCTGGGGCCAACGTCCTGACTTTC. Translating gives CATKESSGANVLTF.

This clone has only a few counts. The chain is built from TRBV12-5 and TRBJ1-1; the match to TRBD1 covers 9 bases. CDR1 is LGHNT, CDR2 FRNRAP, per germline. The CDR3 length is 15 residues. Losses at the gene ends were 5 bases for V and 6 bases for J; bases not matched to a gene: 10. In nucleotides, the CDR3 is TGTGCTAGTGGTCCCGGGACAGGGCTCGTTGCTGAAGCTTTCTTT. Its translation: CASGPGTGLVAEAFF.

This clone was detected only a few times. For the CDR3, the DNA is TGTGCCAGCAGCCCGGTAGCGGGGGCGAACACCGGGGAGCTGTTTTTT. This sequence encodes CASSPVAGANTGELFF. The chain employs TRBV7-9 and TRBJ2-2; 9 nucleotides align to TRBD2. With 5 bases clipped from V and 0 bases from J, the junction kept 4 bases outside the gene matches. The CDR3 runs to 16 residues. CDR1 is SEHNR, CDR2 FQNEAQ, per germline (reference sequence).

The chain couples TRBV7-2 to TRBJ2-6; TRBD1 might be the D (6 bases). The V and J ends lost 5 bases and 0 bases respectively, with 11 bases between them. The CDR3 covers 16 residues. Germline CDR1 is SGHTA and CDR2 is FQGNSA. The CDR3 loop is CASSPAGVSGANVLTF. The CDR3, as DNA: TGTGCCAGCAGCCCTGCAGGGGTCTCTGGGGCCAACGTCCTGACTTTC.

The V call is TRBV30, the J call TRBJ1-2; tentative D call: TRBD1 (5 bases). The V and J ends lost 2 bases and 9 bases respectively, with 13 bases between them. CDR3 length: 12 residues. Germline V gene sequence: CDR1 GTSNPN, CDR2 SVGIG (reference sequence). CDR3 sequence reads: CAWSTSGFRYTF. The DNA of the CDR3 is TGTGCCTGGAGTACTTCAGGGTTTCGCTACACCTTC.

Turning to this clone: A single base is all that separates this from a far larger clone, so a read error is likely. This chain uses TRBV6-6 with TRBJ2-2; D is possibly TRBD1 or TRBD2 (5 bases each). Germline V lookup: CDR1 MNHNY, CDR2 SVGAGI (reference sequence). The CDR3 is made up of 14 amino acids. Here the CDR3 reads CAGRSGTDTGELFF. The DNA of the CDR3 is TGTGCCGGCAGGTCAGGGACGGACACCGGGGAGCTGTTTTTT.

Regarding this clone: Other DNA sequences from this sample encode an identical CDR3 as well. The V gene is TRBV18, the J gene TRBJ1-1; TRBD1 matches 8 bases. The CDR3 contains 15 residues. Germline CDR1 reads KGHSH; CDR2 reads LQKENI. V shed 3 bases, J shed 5 bases, and the junction held 8 bases outside the gene matches. CDR3 bases: TGTGCCAGCTCACCCGACGGACAGGGCGGTACTGAAGCTTTCTTT. Its translation is CASSPDGQGGTEAFF.

The chain is built from TRBV7-9 and TRBJ1-1; D is perhaps TRBD1 (5 bases). The CDR3 sequence is 16 residues long. The germline CDR1 and CDR2 sequences are SEHNR and FQNEAQ (reference sequence). The V and J ends lost 0 bases and 0 bases respectively, with 11 bases between them. CDR3 in amino acids: CASSLAAQDMNTEAFF. Written as DNA, the CDR3 is TGTGCCAGCAGCTTAGCCGCCCAGGACATGAACACTGAAGCTTTCTTT.

This clone was observed a handful of times. The CDR3 bases are TGCGCCAGCACCCGGACCTTGCGGGAGGACCAAGAGACCCAGTACTTC. Its protein product is CASTRTLREDQETQYF. V is TRBV5-1 and J is TRBJ2-5; 8 bases are shared with TRBD2. Per germline, CDR1 SGHRS and CDR2 YFSETQ. V shed 6 bases, J shed 0 bases, and the junction held 10 bases outside the gene matches. The CDR3 covers 16 residues.

The CDR3 reads CASSPHAGGGNEQFF. Here the CDR3 DNA reads TGTGCCAGCAGCCCCCACGCGGGAGGGGGTAATGAGCAGTTCTTC. This chain uses TRBV11-1 with TRBJ2-1; 9 bases line up with TRBD2. This CDR3 comprises 15 residues. Germline trimming cut 5 bases from V and 7 bases from J; bases unmatched to any gene: 9. Germline CDR1 SGHAT, CDR2 FQDESV (reference sequence).

In DNA form, the CDR3 reads TGTGCCAGCAGTTACTCACGGGCGGGGTCCGATACGCAGTATTTT. Translating it yields CASSYSRAGSDTQYF. V is TRBV6-6 and J is TRBJ2-3; possible D gene TRBD2, 6 bases. This CDR3 is 15 amino acids long. V was clipped by 0 bases and J by 6 bases, with 13 bases between them. Germline lookup yields CDR1 MNHNY and CDR2 SVGAGI (reference sequence).

This clone came up a few times. This chain joins TRBV10-3 and TRBJ2-3; D is perhaps TRBD1 or TRBD2 (5 bases each). V was shortened by 11 bases and J by 2 bases, with 17 bases between the two germline ends. CDR1 and CDR2 (germline): ENHRY, SYGVKD. CDR3 length: 14 residues. The CDR3 nucleotides are TGTGCCTCAGGGTCGGGGCGATTCACAGATACGCAGTATTTT. Amino acid sequence: CASGSGRFTDTQYF.

This chain uses TRBV5-4 with TRBJ2-5, with 9 bases identical to TRBD1. V was clipped by 0 bases and J by 4 bases; unmatched bases: 7. There are 16 residues in the CDR3. The germline CDR1 and CDR2 sequences are SGHNT and YYREEE (reference sequence). The CDR3 DNA is TGTGCCAGCAGCTTGGCGACAGGGGGACTTCGAGAGACCCAGTACTTC. It yields the protein CASSLATGGLRETQYF. Filled out from reference TRBV5-4 and TRBJ2-5, the complete variable domain reads ETGVTQSPTHLIKTRGQQVTLRCSSQSGHNTVSWYQQALGQGPQFIFQYYREEENGRGNFPPRFSGLQFPNYSSELNVNALELDDSALYLCASSLATGGLRETQYFGPGTRLLVL.

This clone was detected once. This chain joins TRBV19 and TRBJ2-3; perhaps TRBD1 as D (6 bases). V dropped 10 bases and J dropped 0 bases, with 20 bases sitting between them. CDR3 size: 16 residues. In germline, CDR1 is LNHDA, CDR2 SQIVND (reference sequence). Here the CDR3 reads CAIWIKGVPSTDTQYF. The CDR3 region has the DNA TGTGCCATTTGGATCAAGGGGGTGCCTAGCACAGATACGCAGTATTTT.

DNA of the CDR3: TGCGCCAGCAGCTTGGCGGGAAGCGGGAGAGGGGGAGAGACCCAGTACTTC. The encoded protein is CASSLAGSGRGGETQYF. The genes are TRBV5-1 and TRBJ2-5; 8 positions match TRBD2. From germline, CDR1 is SGHRS and CDR2 YFSETQ. V was pared by 0 bases and J by 4 bases, with 11 bases of the junction left unmatched. The CDR3 covers 17 residues. Combining the CDR3 with reference TRBV5-1 and TRBJ2-5 gives the whole variable domain KAGVTQTPRYLIKTRGQQVTLSCSPISGHRSVSWYQQTPGQGLQFLFEYFSETQRNKGNFPGRFSGRQFSNSRSEMNVSTLELGDSALYLCASSLAGSGRGGETQYFGPGTRLLVL.

V and J are TRBV4-2 and TRBJ2-1; D may correspond to TRBD1 or TRBD2 (5 bases each). The CDR3 is 18 residues long. Trimming removed 0 bases at V and 7 bases at J, with 22 bases between. CDR1 and CDR2 from the germline V gene are LGHNA and YNFKEQ. As DNA, the CDR3 is TGTGCCAGCAGCCAAGATGCTACACCGGGGCTTCCCCTTAATGAGCAGTTCTTC. Its translation: CASSQDATPGLPLNEQFF.